The 27 T cell receptor beta chains below were found in one sample sequenced in a study of T cell clusters in autoimmune cytopenias. TRB was amplified by touch-down multiplex PCR, primer pools A and B combined. TCRdb reworked the multiplex PCR reads into one entry per CDR3 protein, no DNA. This sample's table has 8,000 or so distinct CDR3 sequences. Tens of thousands of genome equivalents of blood DNA were amplified for TRB. The sequenced material came from peripheral blood. These receptors were obtained from a human donor with an autoimmune cytopenia or autoimmune hepatitis (not recorded which).

This clonotype ranks as medium-sized in terms of frequency. V gene TRBV29-1 combines with J gene TRBJ2-3; TCRdb's D call, TRBD2, is unchecked because there is no DNA. Germline loops: CDR1 SQVTM, CDR2 ANQGSEA. The CDR3 totals 16 residues. CDR3 sequence reads: CSVLGVRERDTDTQYF.

V gene TRBV20-1 combines with J gene TRBJ2-1; TCRdb proposes TRBD2, but this gene call is untestable without DNA. The CDR3 consists of 13 residues. Germline values: CDR1 DFQATT, CDR2 SNEGSKA (reference sequence). The CDR3 loop reads CSVLRLAEDEQFF.

The V gene is TRBV30, the J gene TRBJ1-1. CDR3 length: 14 amino acids. CDR1 and CDR2 (germline): GTSNPN, SVGIG (reference sequence). CDR3 protein: CAWSAGYGNTEAFF.

This chain joins TRBV20-1 and TRBJ2-7; TCRdb's assignment of TRBD2 cannot be checked, as there is no DNA. Germline-derived CDR1 and CDR2 are DFQATT and SNEGSKA (reference sequence). The CDR3 has 13 amino acids. The CDR3 is CSAPDGRARRQYF.

V and J are TRBV27 and TRBJ2-5; TCRdb names TRBD1, which stays unverified in the absence of DNA. The germline V gene has CDR1 MNHEY and CDR2 SMNVEV (reference sequence). The CDR3 is made up of 15 amino acids. The CDR3 sequence is CASSLVGRGQETQYF.

The chain carries TRBV7-2 and TRBJ2-3; TCRdb selects TRBD1, and the lack of DNA leaves this call unchecked. This CDR3 has 17 amino acids. CDR1 and CDR2 (germline): SGHTA, FQGNSA. The CDR3 spells CASSLFPRTGYTDTQYF.

Measured by frequency, this clonotype is medium-sized. The CDR3 sequence is CASSWDGSYEQYF. This chain joins TRBV27 and TRBJ2-7; with no DNA, the TCRdb D assignment of TRBD1 cannot be verified. Germline assignment: CDR1 MNHEY and CDR2 SMNVEV (reference sequence). CDR3 size: 13 residues.

The V and J genes are TRBV6-5 and TRBJ1-3. The germline V gene has CDR1 MNHEY and CDR2 SVGAGI. This CDR3 has 16 residues. This CDR3 reads CASSYSRQSSGNTIYF.

This chain links TRBV6-6 with TRBJ2-7. The CDR3 has 13 amino acids. In germline, CDR1 is MNHNY, CDR2 SVGAGI (reference sequence). CDR3 loop: CASSSRGSYEQYF.

By frequency, this clonotype registers medium-sized. The rearrangement joins TRBV15 to TRBJ2-3; TCRdb's D call, TRBD2, is unchecked because there is no DNA. The CDR3 extends over 16 amino acids. Looked up from germline, CDR1 is LNHNV and CDR2 is YYDKDF (reference sequence). The CDR3 spells CATSRSPSSWGDTQYF.

CDR3 residues: CASSSSGRAGELFF. This rearrangement joins TRBV5-1 to TRBJ2-2; TCRdb picks TRBD2, but there is no DNA to check that call. CDR3 length equals 14 residues. Germline CDR1 reads SGHRS; CDR2 reads YFSETQ.

This chain uses TRBV30 with TRBJ2-1; TCRdb's D call of TRBD1 is untestable without DNA. CDR3 length: 14 residues. CDR1 is GTSNPN, CDR2 SVGIG, per germline (reference sequence). The CDR3: CACPGQGALTEQFF.

The CDR3 reads CASRLGTATLAFF. This rearrangement joins TRBV12-3 or TRBV12-4 to TRBJ1-1. The CDR3 is 13 residues long.

The chain joins TRBV30 to TRBJ2-3; the D call of TRBD1 rests on TCRdb alone, since no DNA is present to check it. This CDR3 spans 15 amino acids. Looked up from germline, CDR1 is GTSNPN and CDR2 is SVGIG (reference sequence). CDR3 amino acids: CAWSVGRGYTDTQYF.

V is TRBV10-3 and J is TRBJ2-1; no DNA is available, so the TRBD2 call from TCRdb remains unchecked. CDR1 is ENHRY and CDR2 is SYGVKD in the germline V gene. This CDR3 is built from 15 residues. The CDR3: CAISDTSGRPNEQFF.

The chain carries TRBV5-6 and TRBJ1-2; with no DNA, the TCRdb D assignment of TRBD1 cannot be verified. The CDR3 is 17 amino acids. Germline CDR1 and CDR2: SGHDT and YYEEEE. The CDR3 sequence: CASSLERGAGGSYGYTF.

By frequency, this clonotype is medium-sized. The chain recombines TRBV6-5 with TRBJ2-2; TCRdb calls TRBD1, which cannot be checked without DNA. CDR3 size: 15 residues. Germline loops: CDR1 MNHEY, CDR2 SVGAGI. This CDR3 is CASSADRGNTGELFF.

This clonotype registers medium-sized (0.01 to 0.1%) by frequency. This rearrangement joins TRBV5-6 to TRBJ1-1; TCRdb reports TRBD1, a call that lacks DNA to check it against. CDR1 is SGHDT, CDR2 YYEEEE, per germline. This CDR3 has 15 amino acids. The CDR3 reads CASTLTGTGNTEAFF.

V is TRBV5-1 and J is TRBJ2-7; without DNA, the TCRdb call of TRBD2 cannot be checked. The germline V gene encodes CDR1 SGHRS and CDR2 YFSETQ. This CDR3 is 17 amino acids long. This chain's CDR3 is CASSPGTSGTFVHEQYF.

This clonotype ranks as medium-sized (0.01 to 0.1%) in terms of frequency. The chain carries TRBV29-1 and TRBJ2-1; TCRdb selects TRBD1, and the lack of DNA leaves this call unchecked. Germline V gene lookup returns CDR1 SQVTM and CDR2 ANQGSEA. CDR3 size: 12 residues. The CDR3 here is CSLALPGNEQFF.

This clonotype shows up as medium-sized by frequency. This chain uses TRBV30 with TRBJ2-1; TCRdb gives TRBD2 as the D gene, but with no DNA this cannot be confirmed. The CDR3 runs to 14 residues. Germline-derived CDR1 and CDR2 are GTSNPN and SVGIG (reference sequence). CDR3 protein: CAYYHREGDNEQFF.

J is TRBJ1-4 and V is TRBV19; TCRdb's D call, TRBD1, is unchecked because there is no DNA. CDR1 is LNHDA, CDR2 SQIVND, per germline (reference sequence). The length of the CDR3 is 14 residues. The CDR3 region is CASSMGQSYEKLFF. The full variable domain, its missing parts supplied by reference TRBV19 and TRBJ1-4, is DGGITQSPKYLFRKEGQNVTLSCEQNLNHDAMYWYRQDPGQGLRLIYYSQIVNDFQKGDIAEGYSVSREKKESFPLTVTSAQKNPTAFYLCASSMGQSYEKLFFGSGTQLSVL.

The CDR3 loop is CASSYSGLAQQYEQYF. The chain links TRBV12-3 or TRBV12-4 to TRBJ2-7; TCRdb reports TRBD2, a call that lacks DNA to check it against. The CDR3 has 16 amino acids.

CDR3 residues: CASSLPRTSGTNTGELFF. The rearrangement links TRBV12-3 or TRBV12-4 to TRBJ2-2; the TCRdb D gene call, TRBD2, has no DNA to confirm it. This CDR3 has 18 residues.

This CDR3 reads CASSPGQGRSSYEQYF. V is TRBV5-4 and J is TRBJ2-7; absent DNA, TCRdb's TRBD1 call cannot be checked. Germline values: CDR1 SGHNT, CDR2 YYREEE (reference sequence). This CDR3 is 16 amino acids long. Full variable domain (rest looked up from reference TRBV5-4 and TRBJ2-7): ETGVTQSPTHLIKTRGQQVTLRCSSQSGHNTVSWYQQALGQGPQFIFQYYREEENGRGNFPPRFSGLQFPNYSSELNVNALELDDSALYLCASSPGQGRSSYEQYFGPGTRLTVT.

This clonotype counts as medium-sized by frequency. V and J are TRBV20-1 and TRBJ2-1; the TCRdb call, TRBD2, lacks DNA for checking. Germline CDR1 reads DFQATT; CDR2 reads SNEGSKA (reference sequence). The CDR3 is 14 amino acids. This CDR3 reads CSATGLAGVAEQFF.

Considering frequency, this clonotype is medium-sized. The chain combines TRBV15 with TRBJ1-2; without DNA, the TCRdb call of TRBD1 cannot be checked. The germline V gene encodes CDR1 LNHNV and CDR2 YYDKDF (reference sequence). The CDR3 extends over 12 amino acids. Here the CDR3 reads CATRPTGDGYTF.